The present entry profiles one T cell receptor beta chain with its context. No antigen is known for it. This record comes from a study of cytomegalovirus exposure and HLA in healthy donors. This CDR3 has 14 residues. Germline V gene sequence: CDR1 LNHDA, CDR2 SQIVND (reference sequence). V lost 10 bases and J 4 bases, leaving 20 bases between the germline ends. General study findings and limits: Earlier analysis found most TCR beta V segments productive about 87% or about 30% of the time.

PCR amplification relied on 60 Vbeta primers (plus 13 Jbeta primers). Using immunoSEQ multiplex PCR, the repertoire was profiled, and TCRdb retains in-frame clones only, with some absent. The table shows 200,000 to 250,000 clones, with over 70% occurring only once. Material for sequencing was PBMCs. This sequence joins TRBV19 and TRBJ2-7, with D tentatively TRBD2 (5 bases). This receptor was obtained from an older woman in good health and CMV-seropositive. CDR3 protein: CATTRTATGYEQYF. The CDR3 DNA reads TGTGCCACGACGAGGACGGCCACGGGGTACGAGCAGTACTTC.